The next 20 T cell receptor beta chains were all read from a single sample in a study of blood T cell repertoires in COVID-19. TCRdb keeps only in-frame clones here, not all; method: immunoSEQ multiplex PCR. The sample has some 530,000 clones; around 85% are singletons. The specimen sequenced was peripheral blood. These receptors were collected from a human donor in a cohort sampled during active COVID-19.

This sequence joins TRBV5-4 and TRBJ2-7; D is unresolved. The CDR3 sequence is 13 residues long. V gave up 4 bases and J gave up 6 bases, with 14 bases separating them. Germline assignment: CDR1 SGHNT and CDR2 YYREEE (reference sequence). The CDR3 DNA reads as TGTGCCAGCAGCCCGGTCCAAGTTCCCGAGCAGTACTTC. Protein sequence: CASSPVQVPEQYF. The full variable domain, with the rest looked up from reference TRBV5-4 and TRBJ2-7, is ETGVTQSPTHLIKTRGQQVTLRCSSQSGHNTVSWYQQALGQGPQFIFQYYREEENGRGNFPPRFSGLQFPNYSSELNVNALELDDSALYLCASSPVQVPEQYFGPGTRLTVT.

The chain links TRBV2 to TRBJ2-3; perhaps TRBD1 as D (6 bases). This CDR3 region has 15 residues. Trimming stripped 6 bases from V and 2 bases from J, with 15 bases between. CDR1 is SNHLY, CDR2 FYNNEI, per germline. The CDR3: CASSKRDTYTDTQYF. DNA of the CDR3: TGTGCCAGCAGCAAACGGGACACTTACACAGATACGCAGTATTTT.

The CDR3, as DNA: TGTGCCAGCAGCTTAGTCGGGGCTAGCGGGACCGCAGATACGCAGTATTTT. This encodes CASSLVGASGTADTQYF. The rearrangement links TRBV7-6 to TRBJ2-3; 9 bases map to TRBD2. The V segment lost 1 base and the J segment 4 bases; nucleotides outside the gene matches: 9. Per germline, CDR1 SGHVS and CDR2 FNYEAQ. This CDR3 is 17 amino acids long.

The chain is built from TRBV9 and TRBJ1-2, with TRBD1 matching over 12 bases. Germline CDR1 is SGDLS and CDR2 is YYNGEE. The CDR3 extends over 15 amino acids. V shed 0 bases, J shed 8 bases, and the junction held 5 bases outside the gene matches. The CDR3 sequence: CASSVGGQGAQGYTF. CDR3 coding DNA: TGTGCCAGCAGCGTAGGGGGACAGGGGGCTCAGGGCTACACCTTC.

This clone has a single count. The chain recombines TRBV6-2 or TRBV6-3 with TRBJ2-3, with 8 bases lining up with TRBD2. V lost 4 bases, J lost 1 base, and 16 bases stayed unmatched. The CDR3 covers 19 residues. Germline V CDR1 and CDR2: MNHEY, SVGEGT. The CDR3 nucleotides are TGTGCCAGCAGTTTCCCCTTTTGGCGGGAGGCTTCTGGCACAGATACGCAGTATTTT. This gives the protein CASSFPFWREASGTDTQYF.

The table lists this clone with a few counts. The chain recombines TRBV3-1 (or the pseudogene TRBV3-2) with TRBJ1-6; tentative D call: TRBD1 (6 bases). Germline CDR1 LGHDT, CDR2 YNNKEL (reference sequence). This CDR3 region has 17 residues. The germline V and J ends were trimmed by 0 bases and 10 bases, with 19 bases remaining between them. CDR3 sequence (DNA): TGTGCCAGCAGCCAAGAAGGGCTGGGGGCCGGTGTGTCACCCCTCCACTTT. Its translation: CASSQEGLGAGVSPLHF.

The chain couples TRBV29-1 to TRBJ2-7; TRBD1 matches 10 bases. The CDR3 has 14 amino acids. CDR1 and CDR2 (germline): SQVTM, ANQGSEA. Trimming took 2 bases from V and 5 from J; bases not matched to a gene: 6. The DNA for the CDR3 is TGCAGCGTTGAAATTGGGACAGGGGTGGACGAGCAGTACTTC. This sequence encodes CSVEIGTGVDEQYF.

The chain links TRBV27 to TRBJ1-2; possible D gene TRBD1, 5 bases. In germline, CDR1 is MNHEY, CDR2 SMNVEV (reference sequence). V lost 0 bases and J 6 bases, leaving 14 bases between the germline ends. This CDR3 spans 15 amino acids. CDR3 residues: CASSLSPGQVHGYTF. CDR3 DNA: TGTGCCAGCAGTTTATCTCCAGGGCAAGTACATGGCTACACCTTC.

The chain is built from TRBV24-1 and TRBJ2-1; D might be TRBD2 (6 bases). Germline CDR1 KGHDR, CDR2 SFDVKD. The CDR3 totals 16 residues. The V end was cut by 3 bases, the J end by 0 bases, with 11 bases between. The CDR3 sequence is CATSDTGASSYNEQFF. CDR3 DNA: TGTGCCACCAGTGATACGGGAGCTAGCTCCTACAATGAGCAGTTCTTC.

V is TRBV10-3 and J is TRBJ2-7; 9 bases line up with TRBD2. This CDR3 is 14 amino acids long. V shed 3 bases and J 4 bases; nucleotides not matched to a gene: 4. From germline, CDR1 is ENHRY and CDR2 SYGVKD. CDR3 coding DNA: TGTGCCATCAGTGACGGACTAGCGTGGTACGAGCAGTACTTC. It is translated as CAISDGLAWYEQYF.

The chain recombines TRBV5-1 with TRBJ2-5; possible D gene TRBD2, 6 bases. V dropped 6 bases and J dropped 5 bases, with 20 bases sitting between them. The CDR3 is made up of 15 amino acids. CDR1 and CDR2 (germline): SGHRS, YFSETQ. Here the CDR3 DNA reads TGCGCCAGCACCCGGCTGGGGGGATCTGGGGAGACCCAGTACTTC. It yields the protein CASTRLGGSGETQYF.

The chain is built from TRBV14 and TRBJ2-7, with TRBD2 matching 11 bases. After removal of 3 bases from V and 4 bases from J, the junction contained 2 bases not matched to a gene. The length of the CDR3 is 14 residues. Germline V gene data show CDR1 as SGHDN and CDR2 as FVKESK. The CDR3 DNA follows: TGTGCCAGCAGCCAGGCTAGCGGGAGGTACGAGCAGTACTTC. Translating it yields CASSQASGRYEQYF.

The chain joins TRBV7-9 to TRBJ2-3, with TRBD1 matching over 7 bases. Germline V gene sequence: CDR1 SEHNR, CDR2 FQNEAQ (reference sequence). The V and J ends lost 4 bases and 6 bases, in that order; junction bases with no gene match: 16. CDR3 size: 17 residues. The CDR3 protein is CASSSPRDRILADTQYF. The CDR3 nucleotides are TGTGCCAGCAGCTCCCCCCGGGACAGAATTTTGGCTGATACGCAGTATTTT.

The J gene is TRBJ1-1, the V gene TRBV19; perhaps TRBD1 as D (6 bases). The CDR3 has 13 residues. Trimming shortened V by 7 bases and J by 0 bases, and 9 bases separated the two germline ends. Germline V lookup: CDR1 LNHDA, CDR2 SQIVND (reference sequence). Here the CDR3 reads CASMDRLNTEAFF. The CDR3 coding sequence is TGTGCCAGTATGGACAGACTGAACACTGAAGCTTTCTTT.

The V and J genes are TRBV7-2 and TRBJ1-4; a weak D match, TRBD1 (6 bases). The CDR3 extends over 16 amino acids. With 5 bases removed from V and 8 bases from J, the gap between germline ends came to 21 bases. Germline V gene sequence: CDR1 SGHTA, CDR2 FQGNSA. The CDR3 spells CASSVNGGGAGEKLFF. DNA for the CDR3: TGTGCCAGCAGCGTCAATGGCGGGGGGGCAGGAGAAAAACTGTTTTTT.

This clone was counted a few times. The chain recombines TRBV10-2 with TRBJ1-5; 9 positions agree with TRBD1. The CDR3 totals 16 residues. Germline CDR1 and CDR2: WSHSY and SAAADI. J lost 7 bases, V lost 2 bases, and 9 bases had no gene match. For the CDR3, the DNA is TGCGCCAGCAGTGAGAAGATCGGGACAGGGATGCAGCCCCAGCATTTT. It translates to CASSEKIGTGMQPQHF.

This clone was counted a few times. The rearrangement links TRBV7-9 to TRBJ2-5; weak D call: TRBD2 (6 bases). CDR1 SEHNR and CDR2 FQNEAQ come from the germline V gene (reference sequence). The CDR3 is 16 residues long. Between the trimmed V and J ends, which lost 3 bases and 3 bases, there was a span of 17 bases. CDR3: CASSFYSGSWEETQYF. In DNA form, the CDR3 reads TGTGCCAGCAGCTTCTACTCCGGGAGTTGGGAAGAGACCCAGTACTTC.

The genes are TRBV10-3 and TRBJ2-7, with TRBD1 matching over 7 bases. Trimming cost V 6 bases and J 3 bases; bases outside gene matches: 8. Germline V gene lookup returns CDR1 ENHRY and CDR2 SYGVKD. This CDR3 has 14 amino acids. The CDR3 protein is CAIRGDRKGYEQYF. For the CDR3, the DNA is TGTGCCATCAGGGGGGACAGAAAGGGCTACGAGCAGTACTTC.

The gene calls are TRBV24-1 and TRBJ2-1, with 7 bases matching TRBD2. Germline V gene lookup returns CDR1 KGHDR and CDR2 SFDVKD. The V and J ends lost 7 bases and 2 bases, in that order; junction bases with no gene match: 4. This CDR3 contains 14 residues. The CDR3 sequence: CATRSSGPYNEQFF. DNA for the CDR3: TGTGCCACCAGATCTAGCGGCCCCTACAATGAGCAGTTCTTC.

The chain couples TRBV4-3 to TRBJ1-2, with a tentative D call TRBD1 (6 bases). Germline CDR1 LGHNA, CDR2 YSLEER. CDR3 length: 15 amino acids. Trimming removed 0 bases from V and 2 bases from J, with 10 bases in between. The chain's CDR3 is CASSQEEQGNYGYTF. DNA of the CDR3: TGCGCCAGCAGCCAAGAAGAGCAGGGGAACTATGGCTACACCTTC.